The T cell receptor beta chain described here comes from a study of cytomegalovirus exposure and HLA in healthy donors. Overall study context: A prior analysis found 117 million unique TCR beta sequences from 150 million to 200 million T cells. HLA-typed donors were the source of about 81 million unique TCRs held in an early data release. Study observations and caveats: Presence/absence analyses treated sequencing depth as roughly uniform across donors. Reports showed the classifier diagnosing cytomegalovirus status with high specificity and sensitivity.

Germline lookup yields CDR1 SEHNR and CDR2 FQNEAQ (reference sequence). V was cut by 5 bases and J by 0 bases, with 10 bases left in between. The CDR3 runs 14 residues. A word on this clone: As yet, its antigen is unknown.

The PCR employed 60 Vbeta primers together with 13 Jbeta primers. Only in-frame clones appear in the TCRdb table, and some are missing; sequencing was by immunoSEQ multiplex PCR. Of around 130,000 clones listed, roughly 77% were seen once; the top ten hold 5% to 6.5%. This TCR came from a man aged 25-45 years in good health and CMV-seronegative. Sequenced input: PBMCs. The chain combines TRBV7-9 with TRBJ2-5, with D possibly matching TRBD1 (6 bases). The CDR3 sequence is CASSEDSHQETQYF. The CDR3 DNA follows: TGTGCCAGCAGCGAGGACAGTCACCAAGAGACCCAGTACTTC.